These T cell receptor beta chains were read from a single sample in a study of cytomegalovirus exposure and HLA in healthy donors. Assay: immunoSEQ multiplex PCR; the TCRdb copy retains only in-frame clones and omits some. The sample carries 210,000 or so clones, around 89% recorded once. Input material: PBMCs. All receptors derive from a woman aged 18-29 years in good health and CMV-seronegative. The CDR3 runs from the conserved cysteine through the conserved F or W. D genes are given only for firm matches. Some rows have no size entry. The others give once, few or many, or a class for an expanded clone.

j_call: TRBJ1-3; v_call: TRBV16; cdr3_length: 16; d_call: TRBD1; clone_size: -; cdr3_nt: TGTGCCAGCAGCCCAGGACAGGGGGCGCCTGGAAACACCATATATTTT; cdr3_aa: CASSPGQGAPGNTIYF
j_call: TRBJ2-4; v_call: TRBV7-9; cdr3_length: 16; d_call: TRBD2; clone_size: -; cdr3_nt: TGTGCCAGCAGCTTACGCGGGGGGCTAGCCAAAAACATTCAGTACTTC; cdr3_aa: CASSLRGGLAKNIQYF
j_call: TRBJ2-5; v_call: TRBV5-1; cdr3_length: 16; d_call: TRBD2; clone_size: -; cdr3_nt: TGCGCCAGCAGCCTGACTAGCGGGGGTCCTGAAGAGACCCAGTACTTC; cdr3_aa: CASSLTSGGPEETQYF
j_call: TRBJ2-5; v_call: TRBV2; cdr3_length: 18; d_call: TRBD1; clone_size: -; cdr3_nt: TGTGCCAGCACCAAACGAGGGACAGAACTACTAATTCAGGAGACCCAGTACTTC; cdr3_aa: CASTKRGTELLIQETQYF
j_call: TRBJ2-3; v_call: TRBV19; cdr3_length: 18; d_call: TRBD2; clone_size: -; cdr3_nt: TGTGCCAGTAGCCCCGGCCGAGTTGTGGGGGGGAGCACAGATACGCAGTATTTT; cdr3_aa: CASSPGRVVGGSTDTQYF
j_call: TRBJ2-1; v_call: TRBV5-4; cdr3_length: 18; d_call: TRBD2; clone_size: -; cdr3_nt: TGTGCCAGCAGCGTCGGGACTAGCGTCTCGGTGTCCTACAATGAGCAGTTCTTC; cdr3_aa: CASSVGTSVSVSYNEQFF
j_call: TRBJ1-5; v_call: TRBV9; cdr3_length: 12; d_call: TRBD1; clone_size: -; cdr3_nt: TGTGCCAGCAGCGGACTGACAGGGGCCCTACATTTT; cdr3_aa: CASSGLTGALHF
j_call: TRBJ2-5; v_call: TRBV7-9; cdr3_length: 17; d_call: TRBD2; clone_size: -; cdr3_nt: TGTGCCAGCAGCTTAATGCACGGGGCGGGAGTGCCAGAGACCCAGTACTTC; cdr3_aa: CASSLMHGAGVPETQYF
j_call: TRBJ2-7; v_call: TRBV19; cdr3_length: 13; d_call: -; clone_size: -; cdr3_nt: TGTGCCAGTACTCCGAGGGAGAGCTACGAGCAGTACTTC; cdr3_aa: CASTPRESYEQYF
j_call: TRBJ1-5; v_call: TRBV4-1; cdr3_length: 15; d_call: -; clone_size: once; cdr3_nt: TGCGCCAGCAGCCAAAACCCCATGGGAGAATCGCCCCAGCATTTT; cdr3_aa: CASSQNPMGESPQHF
j_call: TRBJ1-2; v_call: TRBV7-3; cdr3_length: 17; d_call: -; clone_size: -; cdr3_nt: TGTGCCAGCAGCCCGCGAGGGGGGGCGATAGGAGTCTATGGCTACACCTTC; cdr3_aa: CASSPRGGAIGVYGYTF
j_call: TRBJ2-7; v_call: TRBV13; cdr3_length: 15; d_call: -; clone_size: -; cdr3_nt: TGTGCCAGCAGCTCCGAACAGGGAGCCCCCTACGAGCAGTACTTC; cdr3_aa: CASSSEQGAPYEQYF
j_call: TRBJ2-7; v_call: TRBV7-2; cdr3_length: 15; d_call: TRBD1; clone_size: -; cdr3_nt: TGTGCCAGCAGCCACGCCGGGACAGGGAGGGGGGAGCAGTACTTC; cdr3_aa: CASSHAGTGRGEQYF
j_call: TRBJ1-1; v_call: TRBV5-1; cdr3_length: 16; d_call: -; clone_size: -; cdr3_nt: TGCGCCAGCAGCTCCTCTACAGGGTCCATGAACACTGAAGCTTTCTTT; cdr3_aa: CASSSSTGSMNTEAFF
j_call: TRBJ2-3; v_call: TRBV7-2; cdr3_length: 15; d_call: TRBD2; clone_size: -; cdr3_nt: TGTGCCAGCAGCTTTTACAGCGGGGGGGCAGATACGCAGTATTTT; cdr3_aa: CASSFYSGGADTQYF
j_call: TRBJ2-1; v_call: TRBV4-1; cdr3_length: 18; d_call: TRBD2; clone_size: once; cdr3_nt: TGCGCCAGCAGCCTCGGACTAGCGGGGGGGCGGTTTCGGGATGAGCAGTTCTTC; cdr3_aa: CASSLGLAGGRFRDEQFF